The rows below give T cell receptor beta chains drawn from one sample of a study of Graves' ophthalmopathy and Graves' hyperthyroidism. TCRdb reprocessed the multiplex PCR reads via MiXCR and lists one record per CDR3 protein. Of about 550,000 distinct CDR3 sequences in the sample, about 40% were seen once. Sequenced material: peripheral blood or thyroid tissue (not recorded which). These receptors originate from an adult man with Graves' hyperthyroidism. The CDR3 runs from the conserved cysteine through the conserved F or W. D genes are given only for firm matches. Clone size is not always given. Where it is, it says once, few, many or a class for expanded clones.

j_call | d_call | clone_size | v_call | cdr3_aa | cdr3_nt
TRBJ2-7 | NA | few | TRBV27 | CASSLFGQNYEQYF | TGTGCCAGCAGTTTGTTCGGACAGAACTACGAGCAGTACTTC
TRBJ2-3 | NA | many | TRBV10-3 | CAITSDSTDTQYF | TGTGCCATCACCTCGGACAGCACAGATACGCAGTATTTT
TRBJ1-2 | TRBD1 | NA | TRBV20-1 | CSAYTGQGFGYTF | TGCAGTGCTTACACGGGACAGGGTTTCGGCTACACCTTC
TRBJ2-7 | NA | many | TRBV6-6 | CASSYSATSYEQYF | TGTGCCAGCAGTTACTCGGCCACCTCCTACGAGCAGTACTTC
TRBJ2-2 | NA | NA | TRBV6-1 | CASSSRVMNTGELFF | TGTGCCAGCAGTAGTAGGGTTATGAACACCGGGGAGCTGTTTTTT
TRBJ2-5 | NA | NA | TRBV9 | CASSGWADTWETQYF | TGTGCCAGCAGCGGATGGGCGGACACGTGGGAGACCCAGTACTTC
TRBJ2-1 | NA | NA | TRBV20-1 | CSANRYNEQFF | TGCAGTGCAAACAGATACAATGAGCAGTTCTTC
TRBJ2-7 | NA | NA | TRBV10-3 | CAWTPWGRGYERYF | TGTGCCTGGACCCCTTGGGGCAGGGGATACGAGCGGTACTTC
TRBJ1-4 | TRBD1 | NA | TRBV12-3/TRBV12-4 | CASSPTGTGREKLFF | TGTGCCAGCAGTCCGACAGGGACAGGGAGGGAAAAACTGTTTTTT
TRBJ2-1 | TRBD2 | NA | TRBV7-9 | CASSSGLAGGPNEQFF | TGTGCCAGCAGCTCGGGACTAGCGGGAGGGCCTAATGAGCAGTTCTTC
TRBJ1-4 | NA | many | TRBV20-1 | CSARTESEKLFF | TGCAGTGCTAGGACAGAGAGTGAAAAACTGTTTTTT
TRBJ2-2 | NA | few | TRBV12-3/TRBV12-4 | CASSFLRGTGELFF | TGTGCCAGCAGTTTCCTCCGGGGCACCGGGGAGCTGTTTTTT
TRBJ2-2 | TRBD2 | NA | TRBV28 | CASSSRTSGRASGELFF | TGTGCCAGCAGTTCCAGGACTAGCGGGAGGGCCTCTGGGGAGCTGTTTTTT
TRBJ1-5 | NA | many | TRBV20-1 | CSAQTGLQPQHF | TGCAGTGCACAGACAGGTCTGCAGCCCCAGCATTTT
TRBJ2-5 | NA | NA | TRBV6-2/TRBV6-3 | CASSYSVTGQETQYF | TGTGCCAGCAGTTACTCCGTGACAGGCCAAGAGACCCAGTACTTC
TRBJ2-7 | NA | many | TRBV6-6 | CASKSLGAVGMDEQYF | TGTGCCAGCAAAAGTCTAGGGGCAGTAGGAATGGACGAGCAGTACTTC
TRBJ1-2 | NA | NA | TRBV18 | CASSPSGQIYGYTF | TGTGCCAGCTCACCCTCGGGACAAATCTATGGCTACACCTTC
TRBJ2-7 | NA | NA | TRBV5-1 | CASATSRGGYEQYF | TGCGCCAGCGCAACCTCTAGGGGCGGCTACGAGCAGTACTTC
TRBJ1-1 | NA | once | TRBV7-2 | CASSPLGDNEAFF | TGTGCCAGCAGCCCCCTTGGCGACAATGAAGCTTTCTTT
TRBJ2-4 | TRBD2 | NA | TRBV9 | CASSTKAGAPIYF | TGTGCCAGCAGCACAAAAGCGGGGGCCCCCATTTACTTC
TRBJ2-7 | TRBD2 | many | TRBV29-1 | CSVAVGLAGTVEQYF | TGCAGCGTCGCAGTAGGGCTAGCGGGAACAGTCGAGCAGTACTTC
TRBJ2-3 | TRBD2 | NA | TRBV20-1 | CSARLAELTDTQYF | TGCAGTGCTAGACTAGCGGAACTCACAGATACGCAGTATTTT
TRBJ2-5 | TRBD2 | many | TRBV7-2 | CASSLTGTSGRKETQYF | TGTGCCAGCAGCTTAACCGGGACTAGCGGGAGAAAAGAGACCCAGTACTTC
TRBJ2-5 | TRBD2 | NA | TRBV2 | CASTHPGTSRTAQYF | TGTGCCAGCACCCACCCGGGGACTAGTCGAACGGCCCAGTACTTC
TRBJ2-7 | NA | many | TRBV2 | CASSEGTGRDYEQYF | TGTGCCAGCAGCGAAGGAACCGGGAGAGACTACGAGCAGTACTTC
TRBJ1-3 | NA | many | TRBV7-9 | CASSGPKWGNTIYF | TGTGCCAGCAGCGGACCAAAGTGGGGAAACACCATATATTTT
TRBJ2-2 | NA | NA | TRBV7-8 | CASSLGTARELFF | TGTGCCAGCAGCTTAGGGACGGCCCGGGAGCTGTTTTTT
TRBJ1-2 | NA | many | TRBV6-5 | CASTVRGSGDYGYTF | TGTGCCAGCACGGTCAGGGGCAGCGGGGACTATGGCTACACCTTC
TRBJ2-3 | TRBD2 | few | TRBV24-1 | CATSDRLAGRTDTQYF | TGTGCCACCAGTGATAGACTAGCGGGGCGCACAGATACGCAGTATTTT
TRBJ2-7 | NA | NA | TRBV3-1 | CASSQGTTHYEQYF | TGTGCCAGCAGCCAAGGGACCACCCACTACGAGCAGTACTTC
TRBJ1-3 | NA | NA | TRBV6-1 | CASSEGGGSGNTIYF | TGTGCCAGCAGTGAAGGCGGAGGCTCTGGAAACACCATATATTTT
TRBJ2-3 | TRBD2 | many | TRBV15 | CATSRGGAGGGTDTQYF | TGTGCCACCAGCAGAGGAGGGGCGGGGGGGGGCACAGATACGCAGTATTTT
TRBJ1-4 | NA | many | TRBV11-2 | CASSFQNEKLFF | TGTGCCAGCAGCTTTCAGAATGAAAAACTGTTTTTT
TRBJ1-2 | NA | many | TRBV6-5 | CASSYGLGGPGYGYTF | TGTGCCAGCAGTTATGGGCTAGGAGGACCCGGCTATGGCTACACCTTC
TRBJ2-7 | NA | many | TRBV20-1 | CSASKGARNYEQYF | TGCAGTGCTAGTAAAGGGGCACGGAACTACGAGCAGTACTTC
TRBJ1-4 | NA | many | TRBV10-3 | CAISESQARATNEKLFF | TGTGCCATCAGTGAGTCCCAGGCCAGAGCAACTAATGAAAAACTGTTTTTT
TRBJ2-7 | NA | NA | TRBV29-1 | CSVERGKTYEQYF | TGCAGCGTTGAAAGGGGAAAGACCTACGAGCAGTACTTC